This T cell receptor (beta chain) is from a study of OX40 agonist ivuxolimab in advanced cancers. Sequenced by immunoSEQ multiplex PCR; TCRdb stores in-frame clones only, minus some. The sample records around 65,000 clones, just over 90% being singletons. The CDR3 is 16 residues long. The germline CDR1 and CDR2 sequences are MGHRA and YSYEKL. V was shortened by 1 base and J by 3 bases, with 16 bases between the two germline ends. The clonotype comes from an adult with an advanced solid tumor such as melanoma, head and neck, liver or kidney cancer. The V call is TRBV4-1, the J call TRBJ2-7, with D possibly TRBD2 on 5 matching bases. The specimen comprised CD4+ or CD8+ T cells sorted from blood, sampled in a trial of the OX40 agonist ivuxolimab. The CDR3 sequence is CASSQVLAGRGYEQYF. The DNA of the CDR3 is TGCGCCAGCAGCCAAGTTCTCGCGGGCCGCGGCTACGAGCAGTACTTC.